Presented here are 7 T cell receptor beta chains from one specimen sequenced in a study of CD8 T cells in ankylosing spondylitis. TCRdb reprocessed the 5' RACE reads with MiXCR, giving one entry per CDR3 protein. Here the sample spans more than 150,000 distinct CDR3 sequences, 10% to 15% being singletons. What was sequenced was blood, either unsorted or a sorted T cell fraction (not recorded which). The origin of the receptors is a female donor with ankylosing spondylitis or in good health (not recorded which).

This clonotype appeared a few times. The chain joins TRBV6-1 to TRBJ2-3; 7 bases line up with TRBD1. Germline V gives CDR1 MNHNS, CDR2 SASEGT. J was trimmed by 1 base and V by 6 bases; bases with no gene match: 7. The CDR3 loop spans 15 amino acids. The CDR3 region is CASRDPGTGTDTQYF. CDR3 bases: TGTGCCAGCAGGGACCCCGGGACAGGCACAGATACGCAGTATTTT.

In this sample, this clonotype turned up many times. J is TRBJ1-4 and V is TRBV5-1; maybe TRBD1 (5 bases). With 4 bases removed from V and 4 bases from J, the gap between germline ends came to 20 bases. The CDR3 spans 17 residues. From germline, CDR1 is SGHRS and CDR2 YFSETQ. CDR3 bases: TGCGCCAGCAGCGGCGACCCCCGGGACGGTAGTAATGAAAAACTGTTTTTT. This gives the protein CASSGDPRDGSNEKLFF.

The V gene is TRBV10-3, the J gene TRBJ2-7; the match to TRBD2 covers 10 bases. Trimming took 5 bases from V and 1 from J; bases not matched to a gene: 8. The CDR3 is made up of 16 amino acids. CDR1 and CDR2 (germline): ENHRY, SYGVKD. CDR3 amino acids: CAISSPQREGSYEQYF. The CDR3 DNA reads as TGTGCCATCAGTTCTCCCCAGCGGGAGGGGTCCTACGAGCAGTACTTC.

This clonotype was counted at least ten times. The chain uses TRBV20-1 and TRBJ2-7, with unresolved D. The ends were cut back, 3 bases at V and 2 bases at J, with 8 bases in the middle. The germline CDR1 and CDR2 sequences are DFQATT and SNEGSKA (reference sequence). CDR3 length equals 12 residues. CDR3 coding DNA: TGCAGTGCTAGGTACACTGCCTACGAGCAGTACTTC. This encodes CSARYTAYEQYF.

This clonotype came up a few times. The chain uses TRBV7-2 and TRBJ2-3; 9 positions match TRBD1. CDR1 and CDR2 (germline): SGHTA, FQGNSA. The CDR3 sequence is 17 residues long. Trimming took 6 bases from V and 1 from J; bases not matched to a gene: 11. CDR3 DNA: TGTGCCAGCAGTCCTCGCCCCGGGACAGGGCGCACAGATACGCAGTATTTT. It codes for CASSPRPGTGRTDTQYF.

Only a few counts were recorded for this clonotype. The chain has TRBV6-2 or TRBV6-3 and TRBJ2-7, with 9 bases fitting TRBD2. Germline CDR1 and CDR2: MNHEY and SVGEGT. This CDR3 is built from 14 residues. The V gene end was trimmed by 5 bases and the J gene end by 4 bases; junction bases not matched to a gene: 6. The CDR3 DNA reads as TGTGCCAGCAGTCTTAGCGGGAGTATGTACGAGCAGTACTTC. It specifies CASSLSGSMYEQYF.

This clonotype appeared many times. The gene calls are TRBV4-2 and TRBJ2-1; no clear D. Germline lookup yields CDR1 LGHNA and CDR2 YNFKEQ. This CDR3 is built from 12 residues. Trimming left V 5 bases short and J 6 bases short, with 8 bases between. This CDR3 reads CASSSGGNEQFF. CDR3 nucleotides: TGTGCCAGCAGCTCGGGCGGCAATGAGCAGTTCTTC.